Below, 25 T cell receptor beta chains from the same sample are listed, as sequenced in a study of T cell repertoires in ileal Crohn's disease (dated by TCRdb to about 2019). Receptors were amplified or captured by the immunoSEQ multiplex PCR assay. The clones in this table, taken by TCRdb from immuneACCESS, are in-frame only. Not every clone is retained; where verified, under half of the shortfall comes from an unresolved V gene, and the cause of the rest is unknown. The sample table lists about 7,200 clones, around 70% of them with a count of one. Together, the top ten hold around 9% of the sample. The meaning of the sample's time point label: proximal margin of the surgical specimen (macroscopically non-inflamed). Sequenced sample: ileal tissue. These receptors came from an adult with Crohn's disease.

The CDR3 is CASSDRPNEKLFF. In DNA, the CDR3 is TGTGCCAGCAGTGATCGTCCTAATGAAAAACTGTTTTTT. This chain joins TRBV6-1 and TRBJ1-4; no clear D. Germline V CDR1 and CDR2: MNHNS, SASEGT. This CDR3 comprises 13 residues. Trimming took off 3 bases at V and 3 bases at J, with 5 bases between the two ends.

V usage is TRBV29-1 and J usage is TRBJ2-1, with 8 bases identical to TRBD2. V lost 6 bases and J lost 0; bases outside the gene matches: 7. Germline V gene lookup returns CDR1 SQVTM and CDR2 ANQGSEA. The CDR3 has 15 residues. CDR3 nucleotides: TGCAGCGTCCGTACTAGCGGCTACTCCTACAATGAGCAGTTCTTC. Amino acid sequence: CSVRTSGYSYNEQFF.

V is TRBV5-4 and J is TRBJ1-4; D is unclear. Germline CDR1 SGHNT, CDR2 YYREEE (reference sequence). Trimming shortened V by 2 bases and J by 0 bases, and 14 bases separated the two germline ends. The CDR3 runs 17 residues. The CDR3 reads CASSFRGGAATNEKLFF. The CDR3 nucleotides are TGTGCCAGCAGCTTCCGGGGAGGCGCGGCAACTAATGAAAAACTGTTTTTT.

This sequence joins TRBV28 and TRBJ1-5; 9 bases agree with TRBD1. The germline V gene has CDR1 MDHEN and CDR2 SYDVKM. This CDR3 spans 14 amino acids. Trimming cost V 5 bases and J 6 bases; bases outside gene matches: 5. The CDR3 DNA reads as TGTGCCAGCAGTCAAGGACAGGGGAGTCAGCCCCAGCATTTT. This sequence encodes CASSQGQGSQPQHF.

This sequence joins TRBV9 and TRBJ2-5; D gene ambiguous. Trimming left V 0 bases short and J 2 bases short, with 11 bases between. This CDR3 comprises 15 residues. From germline, CDR1 is SGDLS and CDR2 YYNGEE. In DNA form, the CDR3 reads TGTGCCAGCAGCGTAGTCGCGGCCCCTCAAGAGACCCAGTACTTC. This codes for CASSVVAAPQETQYF.

This chain links TRBV11-2 with TRBJ2-5; tentative D call: TRBD2 (6 bases). Looked up from germline, CDR1 is SGHAT and CDR2 is FQNNGV. CDR3 size: 15 residues. The V gene lost 4 bases and the J gene lost 5 bases, with 17 bases spanning the gap. The CDR3: CASSSAGPLGETQYF. CDR3 bases: TGTGCCAGCAGCTCCGCGGGACCCCTCGGGGAGACCCAGTACTTC.

The chain joins TRBV9 to TRBJ2-5; 13 bases agree with TRBD2. The CDR3 loop spans 16 amino acids. The V segment lost 4 bases and the J segment 5 bases; nucleotides outside the gene matches: 8. Germline lookup yields CDR1 SGDLS and CDR2 YYNGEE. The chain's CDR3 is CASSIGTSGIGETQYF. The CDR3 nucleotides read TGTGCCAGCAGCATAGGGACTAGCGGGATAGGGGAGACCCAGTACTTC. The complete variable domain, with remaining parts taken from reference TRBV9 and TRBJ2-5, reads DSGVTQTPKHLITATGQRVTLRCSPRSGDLSVYWYQQSLDQGLQFLIQYYNGEERAKGNILERFSAQQFPDLHSELNLSSLELGDSALYFCASSIGTSGIGETQYFGPGTRLLVL.

V and J are TRBV27 and TRBJ2-7; 8 nucleotides agree with TRBD2. The CDR3 contains 13 residues. J lost 0 bases, V lost 10 bases, and 5 bases had no gene match. Germline V CDR1 and CDR2: MNHEY, SMNVEV (reference sequence). The CDR3: CATGGGFSYEQYF. DNA for the CDR3: TGTGCCACCGGGGGGGGGTTCTCCTACGAGCAGTACTTC.

The chain carries TRBV27 and TRBJ2-2; weak D call: TRBD1 (6 bases). Germline V gene lookup returns CDR1 MNHEY and CDR2 SMNVEV (reference sequence). With 6 bases removed from V and 1 base from J, the gap between germline ends came to 9 bases. The CDR3 sequence is 14 residues long. As DNA, the CDR3 is TGTGCCAGCAGGAAACAGGGGAACACCGGGGAGCTGTTTTTT. It encodes CASRKQGNTGELFF.

This chain uses TRBV9 with TRBJ1-5; D is unclear. The CDR3 length is 13 residues. Germline CDR1 SGDLS, CDR2 YYNGEE. V lost 1 base, J lost 3 bases, and 5 bases lay in between. CDR3 protein: CASSVQANQPQHF. DNA for the CDR3: TGTGCCAGCAGCGTACAGGCCAATCAGCCCCAGCATTTT.

V usage is TRBV25-1 and J usage is TRBJ1-3, with D unresolved. V lost 2 bases and J lost 2, with 4 bases in between. Germline V lookup: CDR1 MGHDK, CDR2 SYGVNS. This CDR3 region has 13 residues. As DNA, the CDR3 is TGTGCCAGCAGTGAAACGACTGGAAACACCATATATTTT. Translating it yields CASSETTGNTIYF.

The chain is built from TRBV4-3 and TRBJ2-1; 10 bases map to TRBD2. The germline V gene has CDR1 LGHNA and CDR2 YSLEER. V trimming: 1 base; J trimming: 13 bases; junction bases outside the gene matches: 7. The CDR3 covers 14 residues. This chain's CDR3 is CASSQGAAGGPQFF. The CDR3 nucleotides read TGCGCCAGCAGCCAAGGCGCAGCGGGAGGGCCTCAGTTCTTC.

The chain couples TRBV6-6 to TRBJ2-2, with TRBD1 identical over 9 bases. CDR3 length: 14 residues. Germline V gives CDR1 MNHNY, CDR2 SVGAGI (reference sequence). V lost 5 bases and J lost 4; bases outside the gene matches: 2. The CDR3 loop reads CASSPQGATGELFF. CDR3 DNA sequence: TGTGCCAGCAGTCCACAGGGGGCCACCGGGGAGCTGTTTTTT.

This clone was counted a single time. The chain has TRBV29-1 and TRBJ2-7; 8 bases map to TRBD1. The CDR3 covers 12 residues. Germline CDR1 reads SQVTM; CDR2 reads ANQGSEA. V dropped 7 bases and J dropped 3; count of bases not matched to a gene: 5. The CDR3 DNA reads as TGCAGCGCCGCGGGACAGGTCTACGAGCAGTACTTC. The encoded protein is CSAAGQVYEQYF.

This chain's CDR3 is CASSHRAEQYF. The DNA for the CDR3 is TGTGCCAGCAGTCACAGGGCCGAGCAGTACTTC. V is TRBV5-4 and J is TRBJ2-7, with D possibly matching TRBD1 (6 bases). Germline V gene data show CDR1 as SGHNT and CDR2 as YYREEE (reference sequence). The CDR3 is 11 residues long. V was pared by 5 bases and J by 6 bases, with 9 bases between.

The chain carries TRBV5-1 and TRBJ2-5; D gene unclear. The CDR3 has 13 amino acids. The germline gives CDR1 SGHRS, CDR2 YFSETQ. Deletions cut 6 bases from V and 5 bases from J, with 14 bases between. CDR3 protein: CASTIRPSETQYF. DNA of the CDR3: TGCGCCAGCACCATACGGCCATCGGAGACCCAGTACTTC.

This rearrangement joins TRBV11-2 to TRBJ2-5; D remains unclear. Looked up from germline, CDR1 is SGHAT and CDR2 is FQNNGV. V shed 1 base and J shed 7 bases, with 13 bases lying between them. The CDR3 has 14 amino acids. The CDR3 here is CASSLVITKGTQYF. CDR3 DNA: TGTGCCAGCAGCTTAGTAATCACTAAAGGGACCCAGTACTTC.

The rearrangement links TRBV15 to TRBJ1-1, with D uncertain. This CDR3 has 11 residues. The germline V gene has CDR1 LNHNV and CDR2 YYDKDF (reference sequence). The V end lost 0 bases, the J end lost 8 bases, and 4 bases lay between the germline ends. The CDR3 nucleotides are TGTGCCACCAGCAGAGATGTAGAAGCTTTCTTT. Residues: CATSRDVEAFF.

V and J are TRBV7-9 and TRBJ2-1, with 9 nucleotides matching TRBD1. The V gene end was trimmed by 3 bases and the J gene end by 7 bases; junction bases not matched to a gene: 13. The CDR3 has 17 amino acids. Germline loops: CDR1 SEHNR, CDR2 FQNEAQ (reference sequence). CDR3 nucleotides: TGTGCCAGCAGCTTCAAAACGGACAGGGGAAGGGAAAATGAGCAGTTCTTC. The encoded protein is CASSFKTDRGRENEQFF.

The V gene is TRBV9, the J gene TRBJ2-1; 9 nucleotides match TRBD2. This CDR3 contains 16 residues. Trimming cost V 3 bases and J 8 bases; bases outside gene matches: 12. CDR1 is SGDLS, CDR2 YYNGEE, per germline. In nucleotides, the CDR3 is TGTGCCAGCAGCGCCCTTAGCGGGAGCAGGGGAGATGAGCAGTTCTTC. Translated, it gives CASSALSGSRGDEQFF.

Concerning this clone itself: An end of the junction differs from the germline gene, which may be a read error. This sequence joins TRBV9 and TRBJ2-7, with no clear D. Germline V lookup: CDR1 SGDLS, CDR2 YYNGEE. The CDR3 is 14 amino acids. CDR3 amino acids: CASSVTDTPYEQCF. The DNA for the CDR3 is TGTGCCAGCAGCGTAACTGACACCCCCTACGAGCAGTGCTTC.

CDR3: CASSLYGQANEKLFF. Written as DNA, the CDR3 is TGTGCCAGCAGTTTATACGGACAGGCTAATGAAAAACTGTTTTTT. The rearrangement uses TRBV28 and TRBJ1-4; 7 bases line up with TRBD1. The germline V gene encodes CDR1 MDHEN and CDR2 SYDVKM. After removal of 1 base from V and 3 bases from J, the junction contained 2 bases not matched to a gene. The CDR3 is made up of 15 amino acids.

This clone was seen a few times. The chain recombines TRBV19 with TRBJ2-5; tentative D call: TRBD1 (6 bases). The germline CDR1 and CDR2 sequences are LNHDA and SQIVND (reference sequence). The ends were cut back, 4 bases at V and 5 bases at J, with 8 bases in the middle. The CDR3 consists of 12 residues. The CDR3 sequence: CASSTQGETQYF. CDR3 DNA sequence: TGTGCCAGTAGTACGCAGGGGGAGACCCAGTACTTC.

The genes are TRBV5-6 and TRBJ2-7; D is unresolved. The CDR3 consists of 14 residues. The V end lost 4 bases, the J end lost 2 bases, and 13 bases lay between the germline ends. Germline V gene data show CDR1 as SGHDT and CDR2 as YYEEEE. DNA of the CDR3: TGTGCCAGCAGCCCTCGACTGAATCCCTACGAGCAGTACTTC. Protein: CASSPRLNPYEQYF.

In its sample, this clone was seen once. The chain links TRBV7-2 to TRBJ2-7; 7 bases line up with TRBD2. CDR3 length: 15 residues. V dropped 4 bases and J dropped 4; count of bases not matched to a gene: 10. Germline V CDR1 and CDR2: SGHTA, FQGNSA. Here the CDR3 reads CASSSSPGLTYEQYF. The CDR3 DNA reads as TGTGCCAGCAGCTCGAGTCCGGGACTAACATACGAGCAGTACTTC.